This T cell receptor beta chain was recorded in a study of blood T cell repertoires in COVID-19. On the study more broadly: Samples representing acute and convalescent COVID-19 were sourced from the United States, Italy and Spain.

This CDR3 is 12 amino acids long. From germline, CDR1 is LGHNA and CDR2 YNFKEQ. V shed 5 bases and J shed 3 bases, with 5 bases lying between them. The repertoire was sequenced with immunoSEQ multiplex PCR; TCRdb's copy has only in-frame clones and lacks some. The table records 160,000 or so clones, about nine tenths of them present only once. The chain joins TRBV4-2 to TRBJ2-1; D gene unclear. This TCR was recovered from a woman aged 50 to 65 with acute or convalescent COVID-19. Sequenced material: peripheral blood. The CDR3 here is CASSFNYNEQFF. The CDR3 DNA reads TGTGCCAGCAGCTTTAACTACAATGAGCAGTTCTTC.